This T cell receptor (beta chain) is drawn from a study of blood T cell repertoires in COVID-19. Study-level background: Samples taken during acute and convalescent COVID-19 were collected in the United States, Italy and Spain. Sources were T cells, B-cell-depleted T cells, or PBMCs; the material itself was cDNA or gDNA.

The length of the CDR3 is 14 residues. Germline loops: CDR1 MNHEY, CDR2 SVGAGI. V shed 2 bases, J shed 10 bases, and the junction held 4 bases outside the gene matches. In the source study's methods: Reference gene primer amplification gave estimated nucleated cell counts. Clones were read by immunoSEQ multiplex PCR, and TCRdb kept only the in-frame ones, dropping some. That table furnishes V, J and clone size, whereas the DNA furnished D and trimming. Altogether about 230,000 clones are present, about 85% being singletons, with the ten largest covering more than 0.75%. The origin of this receptor is a man between 40 and 49 years old with acute or convalescent COVID-19. V gene TRBV6-5 combines with J gene TRBJ1-3; 11 bases are shared with TRBD1. The sample consisted of peripheral blood. CDR3 protein: CASSYGGQGATIYF. CDR3 bases: TGTGCCAGCAGTTACGGTGGACAGGGGGCGACCATATATTTT.